Each of the 24 T cell receptor beta chains below was sequenced from the same sample in a study of identical twins. Using its own MiXCR run on the 5' RACE reads, TCRdb lists one record per CDR3 protein. The data hold 500,000 to 550,000 distinct CDR3 sequences, with approximately 22% observed a single time. This sample was shared with a second study, whose subject was T cells expressing NK-cell markers.

Sequencing was done on a sample of CD4+ T cells sorted from blood. The source of these receptors is a woman under 30 in good health.

This chain connects TRBV5-1 to TRBJ2-1; D perhaps matches TRBD2 (5 bases). Trimming stripped 0 bases from V and 0 bases from J, with 13 bases between. CDR3 length equals 17 residues. Germline V CDR1 and CDR2: SGHRS, YFSETQ. This CDR3 reads CASSLAHQRFSYNEQFF. Here the CDR3 DNA reads TGCGCCAGCAGCTTGGCCCATCAGCGGTTCTCCTACAATGAGCAGTTCTTC. The full variable domain, completed using reference TRBV5-1 and TRBJ2-1, is KAGVTQTPRYLIKTRGQQVTLSCSPISGHRSVSWYQQTPGQGLQFLFEYFSETQRNKGNFPGRFSGRQFSNSRSEMNVSTLELGDSALYLCASSLAHQRFSYNEQFFGPGTRLTVL.

In this sample, this clonotype turned up a few times. This sequence joins TRBV7-9 and TRBJ2-3; D remains ambiguous. Germline CDR1 and CDR2: SEHNR and FQNEAQ (reference sequence). The CDR3 covers 17 residues. Trimming cost V 5 bases and J 3 bases, with 21 bases left between them. CDR3 in amino acids: CASSVEPSTRQTDTQYF. DNA for the CDR3: TGTGCCAGCAGCGTCGAACCGTCTACCCGGCAGACAGATACGCAGTATTTT.

This clonotype has ten or more counts. The chain has TRBV20-1 and TRBJ2-3; 11 nucleotides align to TRBD1. The CDR3 has 14 residues. Trimming cost V 6 bases and J 4 bases; bases outside gene matches: 6. Germline V lookup: CDR1 DFQATT, CDR2 SNEGSKA (reference sequence). The CDR3 region has the DNA TGCAGTGCCACAGGACAGGGGGCTCCAGATACGCAGTATTTT. It translates to CSATGQGAPDTQYF.

CDR3 bases: TGCGCCAGCAGCTTGGGGACTTCAACCCCCTACGAGCAGTACTTC. This codes for CASSLGTSTPYEQYF. The gene calls are TRBV5-1 and TRBJ2-7; perhaps TRBD2 as D (5 bases). V shed 0 bases and J shed 2 bases, with 12 bases lying between them. The CDR3 loop spans 15 amino acids. CDR1 is SGHRS and CDR2 is YFSETQ in the germline V gene.

In its sample, this clonotype was seen once. CDR3 nucleotides: TGCGCCAGCAGCTTGGGGGCTGGGGGGCCTTCGACCGGCTATGGCTACACCTTC. Translation gives CASSLGAGGPSTGYGYTF. The gene calls are TRBV5-1 and TRBJ1-2, with a tentative D call TRBD1 (6 bases). The CDR3 contains 18 residues. V was cut by 0 bases and J by 4 bases, with 22 bases left in between. The germline V gene has CDR1 SGHRS and CDR2 YFSETQ.

The V and J genes are TRBV5-1 and TRBJ2-3, with a weak D call TRBD1 (5 bases). Deletions cut 5 bases from V and 6 bases from J, with 25 bases between. CDR1 and CDR2 (germline): SGHRS, YFSETQ. The CDR3 spans 17 residues. The CDR3 nucleotides are TGCGCCAGCAGTCAAAACCGCCGGACATCTGCTGTGGATACGCAGTATTTT. This codes for CASSQNRRTSAVDTQYF.

The sample holds a few counts of this clonotype. The chain links TRBV20-1 to TRBJ2-7, with D unresolved. Germline lookup yields CDR1 DFQATT and CDR2 SNEGSKA (reference sequence). The CDR3 runs 13 residues. V lost 0 bases and J lost 7, with 13 bases in between. CDR3: CSARDSSRWEQYF. In nucleotides, the CDR3 is TGCAGTGCTAGAGACTCTTCCCGATGGGAGCAGTACTTC.

The rearrangement links TRBV29-1 to TRBJ2-5; D gene ambiguous. Trimming left V 4 bases short and J 4 bases short, with 7 bases between. Germline V gives CDR1 SQVTM, CDR2 ANQGSEA. The CDR3 is 11 amino acids. For the CDR3, the DNA is TGCAGCGTTGTTTGGACAGAGACCCAGTACTTC. Translation: CSVVWTETQYF.

A few counts support this clonotype. The chain carries TRBV5-5 and TRBJ2-1, with D unclear. Germline assignment: CDR1 SGHKS and CDR2 YYEKEE (reference sequence). Between the trimmed V and J ends, which lost 4 bases and 2 bases, there was a span of 13 bases. This CDR3 region has 15 residues. CDR3 bases: TGTGCCAGCAGCCCCCGGGCAGGTACCTACAATGAGCAGTTCTTC. Amino acid sequence: CASSPRAGTYNEQFF.

The CDR3, as DNA: TGTGCCAGCAGTCCACGACAGACACAAGCTTTCTTT. It translates to CASSPRQTQAFF. The rearrangement uses TRBV6-2 or TRBV6-3 and TRBJ1-1, with D possibly being TRBD1 (5 bases). Trimming took off 5 bases at V and 9 bases at J, with 13 bases between the two ends. The CDR3 consists of 12 residues. Germline loops: CDR1 MNHEY, CDR2 SVGEGT.

The rearrangement joins TRBV4-3 to TRBJ1-2; tentative D call: TRBD1 (6 bases). The CDR3 contains 14 residues. The V and J ends lost 0 bases and 8 bases respectively, with 13 bases between them. The germline V gene has CDR1 LGHNA and CDR2 YSLEER. In nucleotides, the CDR3 is TGCGCCAGCAGCCAAGATCTGACAGGCCTGGGCTACACCTTC. Protein product: CASSQDLTGLGYTF.

V and J are TRBV7-9 and TRBJ2-1, with D unresolved. Deletions cut 5 bases from V and 1 base from J, with 12 bases between. CDR1 SEHNR and CDR2 FQNEAQ come from the germline V gene (reference sequence). This CDR3 has 15 residues. The CDR3 sequence: CASSLMMTSYNEQFF. The CDR3 DNA reads TGTGCCAGCAGCCTGATGATGACTTCCTACAATGAGCAGTTCTTC.

The rearrangement links TRBV27 to TRBJ2-7, with TRBD2 matching 7 bases. This CDR3 spans 18 amino acids. J was trimmed by 2 bases and V by 4 bases; bases with no gene match: 17. Germline CDR1 reads MNHEY; CDR2 reads SMNVEV (reference sequence). Here the CDR3 reads CASSSAGWRLAGAYEQYF. The DNA for the CDR3 is TGTGCCAGCAGTTCGGCGGGGTGGAGACTAGCAGGAGCCTACGAGCAGTACTTC.

This clonotype came up a few times. The rearrangement uses TRBV12-3 or TRBV12-4 and TRBJ2-2; 8 nucleotides match TRBD1. This CDR3 region has 16 residues. Germline trimming cut 3 bases from V and 3 bases from J; bases unmatched to any gene: 6. The CDR3 coding sequence is TGTGCCAGCAGTTTTTTATCAGGGGGCGACACCGGGGAGCTGTTTTTT. Encoded protein: CASSFLSGGDTGELFF.

The rearrangement links TRBV12-3 or TRBV12-4 to TRBJ1-2; tentatively, D is TRBD1 (5 bases). CDR3 size: 16 residues. Trimming shortened V by 8 bases and J by 4 bases, and 23 bases separated the two germline ends. CDR3 nucleotide sequence: TGTGCCAGCTCCCTTATCCGGGACCCACGGAGCTATGGCTACACCTTC. Translating gives CASSLIRDPRSYGYTF.

The V gene is TRBV5-1, the J gene TRBJ1-2; D is unresolved. V was trimmed by 6 bases and J by 0 bases, leaving 9 bases between them. Germline V CDR1 and CDR2: SGHRS, YFSETQ. The CDR3 has 13 residues. In DNA, the CDR3 is TGCGCCAGCAAATTGGACGCTAACTATGGCTACACCTTC. It specifies CASKLDANYGYTF.

Only a few counts were recorded for this clonotype. This chain uses TRBV27 with TRBJ2-1, with TRBD1 matching 9 bases. V dropped 6 bases and J dropped 4; count of bases not matched to a gene: 7. This CDR3 has 15 residues. CDR1 and CDR2 from the germline V gene are MNHEY and SMNVEV (reference sequence). For the CDR3, the DNA is TGTGCCAGCAGGGGCGGGACAGGGACGTACAATGAGCAGTTCTTC. This encodes CASRGGTGTYNEQFF.

This clonotype has a count of ten or more. The V and J genes are TRBV2 and TRBJ2-2; 7 bases align to TRBD1. Germline assignment: CDR1 SNHLY and CDR2 FYNNEI. V lost 2 bases to trimming and J lost 12 bases; unmatched junction nucleotides: 9. This CDR3 is built from 14 residues. The CDR3: CASSELGGRMQLFF. CDR3 DNA sequence: TGTGCCAGCAGTGAATTAGGGGGCAGAATGCAGCTGTTTTTT.

This clonotype was counted a few times. V is TRBV6-5 and J is TRBJ1-2; 8 bases line up with TRBD1. The trim removed 2 bases at V and 8 bases at J, leaving 4 bases unmatched. This CDR3 has 13 residues. The germline V gene encodes CDR1 MNHEY and CDR2 SVGAGI. The CDR3 DNA reads as TGTGCCAGCAGTTACGCCAGGGGGCTCGGCTACACCTTC. Amino acid sequence: CASSYARGLGYTF.

This clonotype occurred a few times. The V and J genes are TRBV2 and TRBJ1-2; the match to TRBD1 covers 7 bases. The CDR3 sequence is 17 residues long. V dropped 3 bases and J dropped 4; count of bases not matched to a gene: 14. The germline CDR1 and CDR2 sequences are SNHLY and FYNNEI. CDR3 coding DNA: TGTGCCAGCAGTGAGGGGCCTTGGGACAGCCCGCCCTATGGCTACACCTTC. It translates to CASSEGPWDSPPYGYTF.

The rearrangement joins TRBV7-3 to TRBJ2-5; 13 positions match TRBD2. This CDR3 contains 18 residues. J gave up 2 bases and V 5 bases, and 11 bases lay outside the gene matches. The V gene's germline CDR1 is SGHTA and CDR2 FQGTGA. In DNA, the CDR3 is TGTGCCAGCAGCCCGCGGACTAGCGGGGGACTGATTCAAGAGACCCAGTACTTC. Translation: CASSPRTSGGLIQETQYF.

This clonotype has a handful of counts. The rearrangement uses TRBV9 and TRBJ2-2; 9 nucleotides agree with TRBD2. Germline lookup yields CDR1 SGDLS and CDR2 YYNGEE. The CDR3 is 15 amino acids. J was trimmed by 6 bases and V by 0 bases; bases with no gene match: 3. The CDR3 region is CASSVASGGSGELFF. The CDR3 nucleotides are TGTGCCAGCAGCGTAGCCAGCGGGGGGTCCGGGGAGCTGTTTTTT.

The V gene is TRBV29-1, the J gene TRBJ2-7, with TRBD1 matching over 8 bases. Germline V gene lookup returns CDR1 SQVTM and CDR2 ANQGSEA. The V segment lost 5 bases and the J segment 2 bases; nucleotides outside the gene matches: 2. This CDR3 is built from 12 residues. The DNA for the CDR3 is TGCAGCGTTTCGGACAGGGCCTACGAGCAGTACTTC. It is translated as CSVSDRAYEQYF.

This chain uses TRBV20-1 with TRBJ1-1; no firm D call. Germline V CDR1 and CDR2: DFQATT, SNEGSKA (reference sequence). The CDR3 spans 11 residues. Trimming removed 5 bases from V and 6 bases from J, with 10 bases in between. The DNA of the CDR3 is TGCAGTGCTCGGTTAGTCCCTGAAGCTTTCTTT. Its protein product is CSARLVPEAFF.